This passage covers 17 T cell receptor beta chains from one sample sequenced in a study of T cells after yellow fever vaccination. Each CDR3 protein is one row after TCRdb ran MiXCR on the 5' RACE reads. The table shows hundreds of thousands of distinct CDR3 sequences, with approximately 9% occurring only once. Sequences were derived from PBMCs, sampled on the day of the first yellow fever vaccination. The receptors were gathered from a man aged 18 to 35 who received the YFV17D yellow fever vaccine.

The chain recombines TRBV7-2 with TRBJ1-3, with D tentatively TRBD1 (5 bases). CDR3 length: 15 amino acids. Germline-derived CDR1 and CDR2 are SGHTA and FQGNSA. V dropped 1 base and J dropped 0 bases, with 7 bases sitting between them. Here the CDR3 reads CASSLVGHSGNTIYF. The CDR3 DNA follows: TGTGCCAGCAGCTTAGTAGGACACTCTGGAAACACCATATATTTT.

This clonotype was observed a few times. The chain links TRBV11-2 to TRBJ2-1; D unclear. CDR1 and CDR2 (germline): SGHAT, FQNNGV. V dropped 1 base and J dropped 0 bases, with 10 bases sitting between them. This CDR3 is built from 16 residues. This chain's CDR3 is CASSLAGASSYNEQFF. CDR3 sequence (DNA): TGTGCCAGCAGCTTAGCTGGCGCCAGCTCCTACAATGAGCAGTTCTTC.

V usage is TRBV5-6 and J usage is TRBJ1-4; TRBD1 matches 10 bases. V lost 5 bases to trimming and J lost 10 bases; unmatched junction nucleotides: 5. This CDR3 contains 13 residues. The germline gives CDR1 SGHDT, CDR2 YYEEEE. The CDR3 DNA reads TGTGCCAGCAGTCGGGACAGGGGTGTAAAACTGTTTTTT. It specifies CASSRDRGVKLFF.

This clonotype was seen a few times. The CDR3 reads CASSSVTGAGDTQYF. CDR3 coding DNA: TGTGCCAGCAGCTCGGTGACTGGCGCAGGGGATACGCAGTATTTT. This chain joins TRBV7-2 and TRBJ2-3; maybe TRBD1 (5 bases). Trimming left V 4 bases short and J 6 bases short, with 17 bases between. The CDR3 is 15 residues long. Germline CDR1 reads SGHTA; CDR2 reads FQGNSA.

The J gene is TRBJ1-1, the V gene TRBV5-1; TRBD1 matches 9 bases. Germline-derived CDR1 and CDR2 are SGHRS and YFSETQ. Losses at the gene ends were 4 bases for V and 5 bases for J; bases not matched to a gene: 9. The CDR3 is made up of 15 amino acids. CDR3 in DNA: TGCGCCAGCAGCCCACCCGGGACAGGGTATACTGAAGCTTTCTTT. Its translation: CASSPPGTGYTEAFF.

This clonotype was detected a few times. This chain joins TRBV30 and TRBJ2-2; a weak D match, TRBD2 (6 bases). V shed 2 bases and J shed 2 bases, with 12 bases lying between them. Germline V lookup: CDR1 GTSNPN, CDR2 SVGIG (reference sequence). The CDR3 is 15 residues long. CDR3 bases: TGTGCCTGGAGTTGGAGGGGTGATAACACCGGGGAGCTGTTTTTT. The encoded protein is CAWSWRGDNTGELFF. The full variable domain, its missing parts supplied by reference TRBV30 and TRBJ2-2, is SQTIHQWPATLVQPVGSPLSLECTVEGTSNPNLYWYRQAAGRGLQLLFYSVGIGQISSEVPQNLSASRPQDRQFILSSKKLLLSDSGFYLCAWSWRGDNTGELFFGEGSRLTVL.

This clonotype occurred many times. J is TRBJ2-4 and V is TRBV28; 14 nucleotides align to TRBD2. The germline gives CDR1 MDHEN, CDR2 SYDVKM. The V segment lost 6 bases and the J segment 0 bases; nucleotides outside the gene matches: 10. CDR3 length equals 19 residues. CDR3 sequence reads: CASSRRGLAGVLAKNIQYF. In nucleotides, the CDR3 is TGTGCCAGCAGCCGACGGGGACTAGCGGGGGTTTTAGCCAAAAACATTCAGTACTTC.

This clonotype was recorded a few times. This chain links TRBV5-6 with TRBJ1-6; the match to TRBD1 covers 7 bases. CDR1 is SGHDT and CDR2 is YYEEEE in the germline V gene. This CDR3 contains 18 residues. The V and J ends lost 4 bases and 11 bases, in that order; junction bases with no gene match: 21. The CDR3 nucleotides are TGTGCCAGCAGCCGGCCCCTAGGGACAGACGGGTTTTCGGCACCCCTCCACTTT. It encodes CASSRPLGTDGFSAPLHF.

The J gene is TRBJ2-5, the V gene TRBV20-1, with D maybe TRBD1 (6 bases). V was shortened by 6 bases and J by 2 bases, with 19 bases between the two germline ends. Germline CDR1 reads DFQATT; CDR2 reads SNEGSKA (reference sequence). This CDR3 is built from 15 residues. The CDR3 reads CSATTRDIEQETQYF. Here the CDR3 DNA reads TGCAGTGCGACGACCCGGGACATCGAACAAGAGACCCAGTACTTC.

Many counts were recorded for this clonotype. The CDR3 DNA reads as TGTGCCAGCACCTTCCTCCCGGGGGGGAGGGGAGATACGCAGTATTTT. Translation gives CASTFLPGGRGDTQYF. The rearrangement uses TRBV2 and TRBJ2-3, with 8 bases matching TRBD2. The germline CDR1 and CDR2 sequences are SNHLY and FYNNEI. J lost 5 bases, V lost 7 bases, and 14 bases had no gene match. The CDR3 consists of 16 residues.

This clonotype has only a few counts. This sequence joins TRBV5-5 and TRBJ2-7; D may match TRBD1 or TRBD2 (5 bases each). The CDR3 spans 15 residues. Trimming shortened V by 0 bases and J by 2 bases, and 12 bases separated the two germline ends. Germline CDR1 SGHKS, CDR2 YYEKEE (reference sequence). CDR3 region: CASSLVARGPYEQYV. In DNA form, the CDR3 reads TGTGCCAGCAGCTTGGTGGCGAGGGGCCCCTACGAGCAGTACGTC.

The gene calls are TRBV7-8 and TRBJ2-1; TRBD2 aligns across 12 bases. V shed 4 bases and J 6 bases; nucleotides not matched to a gene: 4. There are 15 residues in the CDR3. Germline V gene data show CDR1 as SGHVS and CDR2 as FQNEAQ. The chain's CDR3 is CASSSMTSGGNEQFF. CDR3 nucleotides: TGTGCCAGCAGCTCAATGACTAGCGGGGGCAATGAGCAGTTCTTC. The whole variable domain, filled in from reference TRBV7-8 and TRBJ2-1, reads GAGVSQSPRYKVAKRGQDVALRCDPISGHVSLFWYQQALGQGPEFLTYFQNEAQLDKSGLPSDRFFAERPEGSVSTLKIQRTQQEDSAVYLCASSSMTSGGNEQFFGPGTRLTVL.

This chain links TRBV4-3 with TRBJ2-4, with TRBD1 as a possible D gene (7 bases). Germline CDR1 is LGHNA and CDR2 is YSLEER. Trimming pared 7 bases from V and 8 bases from J, leaving 18 bases between. CDR3 size: 14 residues. The CDR3 is CASTAEQGGYIQYF. The DNA of the CDR3 is TGCGCCAGCACTGCTGAGCAGGGGGGATACATTCAGTACTTC.

The sample holds a few counts of this clonotype. The chain recombines TRBV7-8 with TRBJ1-5; D gene uncertain. This CDR3 has 15 amino acids. The germline CDR1 and CDR2 sequences are SGHVS and FQNEAQ. Trimming took 5 bases from V and 4 from J, leaving 15 bases between them. CDR3 in DNA: TGTGCCAGCAGCCCGGGCCTAGTGGGAAATCAGCCCCAGCATTTT. The encoded protein is CASSPGLVGNQPQHF.

This clonotype occurred a few times. This CDR3 reads CASSGTSGGTNTGELFF. In nucleotides, the CDR3 is TGTGCCTCTTCCGGGACTAGCGGGGGGACGAACACCGGGGAGCTGTTTTTT. J is TRBJ2-2 and V is TRBV30; TRBD2 aligns across 15 bases. Germline CDR1 GTSNPN, CDR2 SVGIG (reference sequence). Trimming cost V 7 bases and J 0 bases; bases outside gene matches: 6. The CDR3 sequence is 17 residues long.

This rearrangement joins TRBV20-1 to TRBJ1-5, with D unclear. Germline assignment: CDR1 DFQATT and CDR2 SNEGSKA (reference sequence). The CDR3 totals 12 residues. V lost 0 bases to trimming and J lost 6 bases, with 6 bases between them. The CDR3 region has the DNA TGCAGTGCTAGAGATGGTCTTCAGCCCCAGCATTTT. This gives the protein CSARDGLQPQHF.

This clonotype was picked up a small number of times. The genes are TRBV5-1 and TRBJ2-5; no clear D gene. The CDR3 totals 13 residues. Per germline, CDR1 SGHRS and CDR2 YFSETQ. The V end was cut by 1 base, the J end by 5 bases, with 9 bases between. The CDR3 here is CASSLISSETQYF. Here the CDR3 DNA reads TGCGCCAGCAGCTTGATCTCTTCGGAGACCCAGTACTTC.